These 14 T cell receptor beta chains were all obtained from the same sample, sequenced in a study of T cells in localized non-small cell lung cancer. Clones were read by immunoSEQ multiplex PCR, and TCRdb kept only the in-frame ones, dropping some. The sample carries around 15,000 clones, approximately 91% recorded once. Here the sequenced sample was peripheral blood, taken before any cancer treatment. These TCRs come from a female donor aged 60 or older with stage III squamous cell lung carcinoma.

V gene TRBV14 combines with J gene TRBJ2-5; 10 positions match TRBD2. The CDR3 length is 19 residues. CDR1 and CDR2 (germline): SGHDN, FVKESK. The trim removed 0 bases at V and 4 bases at J, leaving 14 bases unmatched. The CDR3 here is CASSQEGTLAGIVVETQYF. In DNA form, the CDR3 reads TGTGCCAGCAGCCAAGAAGGGACACTAGCGGGGATCGTGGTAGAGACCCAGTACTTC.

This clone was seen once. The CDR3 nucleotides are TGTGCCAGCTCACCCAATGACGAGGACATTCATGGCTACACCTTC. It specifies CASSPNDEDIHGYTF. The chain uses TRBV18 and TRBJ1-2; tentative D call: TRBD1 (5 bases). V was shortened by 3 bases and J by 6 bases, with 17 bases between the two germline ends. The CDR3 spans 15 residues. Germline loops: CDR1 KGHSH, CDR2 LQKENI.

This sequence joins TRBV7-2 and TRBJ2-5; 7 bases are a match to TRBD2. Germline V CDR1 and CDR2: SGHTA, FQGNSA. Trimming at V came to 5 bases and at J to 2 bases, leaving 8 bases not matched to a gene. This CDR3 has 15 residues. CDR3 in amino acids: CASSLRTRTQETQYF. In DNA form, the CDR3 reads TGTGCCAGCAGCCTAAGGACTAGGACGCAAGAGACCCAGTACTTC.

The chain recombines TRBV2 with TRBJ1-4; D unresolved. The V gene lost 7 bases and the J gene lost 2 bases, with 8 bases spanning the gap. Germline CDR1 SNHLY, CDR2 FYNNEI. The CDR3 spans 13 residues. DNA of the CDR3: TGTGCCAGCATTCTGGGTACTAATGAAAAACTGTTTTTT. Amino acids: CASILGTNEKLFF.

J is TRBJ1-5 and V is TRBV4-1; the D is unclear. This CDR3 region has 13 residues. CDR1 and CDR2 from the germline V gene are MGHRA and YSYEKL. Trimming cost V 0 bases and J 7 bases, with 7 bases left between them. CDR3 in amino acids: CASSQDVRQPQHF. The CDR3 nucleotides read TGCGCCAGCAGCCAAGATGTAAGACAGCCCCAGCATTTT.

This clone was detected only a few times. The chain recombines TRBV5-6 with TRBJ2-5, with a weak D call TRBD2 (5 bases). Germline V gene data show CDR1 as SGHDT and CDR2 as YYEEEE. This CDR3 is built from 15 residues. The germline V and J ends were trimmed by 0 bases and 3 bases, with 12 bases remaining between them. Written as DNA, the CDR3 is TGTGCCAGCAGCTTGGCACGGACTGGAAAAGAGACCCAGTACTTC. Amino acid sequence: CASSLARTGKETQYF. The full variable domain, its missing parts supplied by reference TRBV5-6 and TRBJ2-5, is DAGVTQSPTHLIKTRGQQVTLRCSPKSGHDTVSWYQQALGQGPQFIFQYYEEEERQRGNFPDRFSGHQFPNYSSELNVNALLLGDSALYLCASSLARTGKETQYFGPGTRLLVL.

The CDR3 sequence: CASSVEAQNTEAFF. In DNA, the CDR3 is TGTGCCAGCAGCGTGGAAGCCCAGAACACTGAAGCTTTCTTT. This chain uses TRBV6-4 with TRBJ1-1; no clear D gene. The CDR3 loop spans 14 amino acids. Looked up from germline, CDR1 is MRHNA and CDR2 is SNTAGT. The V gene lost 6 bases and the J gene lost 1 base, with 12 bases spanning the gap.

The CDR3 nucleotides read TGTGCCAGCAGGACCGGGTTCAGTCGGGAAAAACTGTTTTTT. Translated, it gives CASRTGFSREKLFF. The chain carries TRBV6-6 and TRBJ1-4; no definite D call. Per germline, CDR1 MNHNY and CDR2 SVGAGI (reference sequence). CDR3 length: 14 amino acids. The V end lost 6 bases, the J end lost 8 bases, and 16 bases lay between the germline ends.

This clone was observed a single time. The chain is built from TRBV7-6 and TRBJ2-5, with D possibly TRBD2 on 5 matching bases. In germline, CDR1 is SGHVS, CDR2 FNYEAQ. The CDR3 contains 14 residues. The ends were cut back, 3 bases at V and 4 bases at J, with 12 bases in the middle. Written as DNA, the CDR3 is TGTGCCAGCAGCTTTTTTAGCGACGGAGAGACCCAGTACTTC. Translation: CASSFFSDGETQYF. Full variable domain (rest looked up from reference TRBV7-6 and TRBJ2-5): GAGVSQSPRYKVTKRGQDVALRCDPISGHVSLYWYRQALGQGPEFLTYFNYEAQQDKSGLPNDRFSAERPEGSISTLTIQRTEQRDSAMYRCASSFFSDGETQYFGPGTRLLVL.

V gene TRBV5-1 combines with J gene TRBJ2-5, with 14 nucleotides matching TRBD2. With V trimmed by 4 bases and J by 5 bases, 7 bases remained unmatched. There are 16 residues in the CDR3. Germline assignment: CDR1 SGHRS and CDR2 YFSETQ. The chain's CDR3 is CASSTGTSGGKETQYF. The CDR3 nucleotides are TGCGCCAGCAGCACCGGGACTAGCGGGGGCAAGGAGACCCAGTACTTC.

The chain uses TRBV21-1 and TRBJ1-2; the table's D call, TRBD1, was not checked against the DNA. TRBV21-1 is a known pseudogene. The CDR3 loop spans 12 amino acids. The CDR3 protein is CASSKGARNHTF. The CDR3 DNA reads as TGTGCCAGCAGCAAAGGGGCCAGGAACCACACCTTC.

The table lists this clone with a few counts. The J gene is TRBJ1-1, the V gene TRBV6-5; D is undetermined. Trimming cost V 0 bases and J 6 bases, with 11 bases left between them. CDR3 length: 14 residues. The germline V gene encodes CDR1 MNHEY and CDR2 SVGAGI. The CDR3 is CASSYSGASSEAFF. The CDR3 DNA sequence: TGTGCCAGCAGTTACTCGGGAGCCTCTTCTGAAGCTTTCTTT.

The sample holds one count of this clone. The rearrangement links TRBV30 to TRBJ1-2, with TRBD1 matching 10 bases. The CDR3 runs 15 residues. Losses at the gene ends were 1 base for V and 7 bases for J; bases not matched to a gene: 9. CDR1 and CDR2 (germline): GTSNPN, SVGIG (reference sequence). The CDR3 bases are TGTGCCTGGAGTGATCCGAGACAGGGGGCGCGTGGCTACACCTTC. Its protein product is CAWSDPRQGARGYTF.

The rearrangement uses TRBV5-5 and TRBJ2-3; 7 bases line up with TRBD1. CDR1 and CDR2 (germline): SGHKS, YYEKEE (reference sequence). The CDR3 extends over 16 amino acids. V was clipped by 2 bases and J by 3 bases; unmatched bases: 9. CDR3 amino acids: CASSFYRGLETDTQYF. CDR3 bases: TGTGCCAGCAGCTTTTACAGGGGCTTGGAGACAGATACGCAGTATTTT. Filled out from reference TRBV5-5 and TRBJ2-3, the complete variable domain reads DAGVTQSPTHLIKTRGQQVTLRCSPISGHKSVSWYQQVLGQGPQFIFQYYEKEERGRGNFPDRFSARQFPNYSSELNVNALLLGDSALYLCASSFYRGLETDTQYFGPGTRLTVL.